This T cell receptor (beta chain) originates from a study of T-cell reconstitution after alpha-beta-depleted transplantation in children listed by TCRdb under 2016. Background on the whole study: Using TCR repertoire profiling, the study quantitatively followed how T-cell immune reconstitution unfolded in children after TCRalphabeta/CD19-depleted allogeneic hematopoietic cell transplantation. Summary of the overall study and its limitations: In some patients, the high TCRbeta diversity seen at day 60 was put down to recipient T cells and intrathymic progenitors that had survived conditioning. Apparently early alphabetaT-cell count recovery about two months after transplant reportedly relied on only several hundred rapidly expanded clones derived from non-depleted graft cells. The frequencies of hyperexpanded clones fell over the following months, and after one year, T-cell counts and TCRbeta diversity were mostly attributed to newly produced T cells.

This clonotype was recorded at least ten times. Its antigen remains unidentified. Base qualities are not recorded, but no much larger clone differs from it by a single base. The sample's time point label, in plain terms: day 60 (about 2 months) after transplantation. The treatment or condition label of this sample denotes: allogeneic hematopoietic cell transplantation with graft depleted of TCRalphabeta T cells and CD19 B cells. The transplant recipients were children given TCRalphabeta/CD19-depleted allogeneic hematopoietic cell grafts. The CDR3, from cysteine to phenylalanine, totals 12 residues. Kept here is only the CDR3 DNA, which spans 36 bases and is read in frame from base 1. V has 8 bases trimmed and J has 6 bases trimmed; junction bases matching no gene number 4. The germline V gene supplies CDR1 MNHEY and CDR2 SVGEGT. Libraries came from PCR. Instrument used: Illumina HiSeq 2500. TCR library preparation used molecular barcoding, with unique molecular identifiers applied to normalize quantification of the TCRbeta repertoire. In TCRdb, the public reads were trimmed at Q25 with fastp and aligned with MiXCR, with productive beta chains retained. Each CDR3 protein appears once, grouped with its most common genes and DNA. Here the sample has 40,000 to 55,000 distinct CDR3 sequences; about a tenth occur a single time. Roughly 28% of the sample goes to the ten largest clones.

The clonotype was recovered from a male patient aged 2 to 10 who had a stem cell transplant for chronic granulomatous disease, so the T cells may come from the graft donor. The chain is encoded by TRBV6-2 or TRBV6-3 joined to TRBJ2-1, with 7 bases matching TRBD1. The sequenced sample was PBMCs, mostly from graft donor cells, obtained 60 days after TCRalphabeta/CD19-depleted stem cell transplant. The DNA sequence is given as TGTGCCAGCGTACAGGGGCGCAATGAGCAGTTCTTC. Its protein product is CASVQGRNEQFF.